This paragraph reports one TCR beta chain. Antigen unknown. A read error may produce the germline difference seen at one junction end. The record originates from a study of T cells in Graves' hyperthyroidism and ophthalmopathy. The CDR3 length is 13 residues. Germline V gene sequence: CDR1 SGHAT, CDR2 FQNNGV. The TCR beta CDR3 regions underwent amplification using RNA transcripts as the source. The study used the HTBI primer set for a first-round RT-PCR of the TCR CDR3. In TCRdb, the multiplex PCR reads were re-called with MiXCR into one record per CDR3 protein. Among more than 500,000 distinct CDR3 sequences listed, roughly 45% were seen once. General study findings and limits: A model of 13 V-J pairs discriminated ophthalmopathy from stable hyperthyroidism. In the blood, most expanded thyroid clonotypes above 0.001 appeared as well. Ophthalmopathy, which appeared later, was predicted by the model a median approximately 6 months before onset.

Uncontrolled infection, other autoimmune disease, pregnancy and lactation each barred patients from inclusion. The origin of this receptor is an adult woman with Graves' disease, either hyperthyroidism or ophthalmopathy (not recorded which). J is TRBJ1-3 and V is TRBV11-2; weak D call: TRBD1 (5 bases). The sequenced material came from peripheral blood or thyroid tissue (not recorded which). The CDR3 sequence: CAAGLKGGSTIYF. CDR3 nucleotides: TGTGCCGCAGGGTTGAAAGGTGGAAGCACCATATATTTT.